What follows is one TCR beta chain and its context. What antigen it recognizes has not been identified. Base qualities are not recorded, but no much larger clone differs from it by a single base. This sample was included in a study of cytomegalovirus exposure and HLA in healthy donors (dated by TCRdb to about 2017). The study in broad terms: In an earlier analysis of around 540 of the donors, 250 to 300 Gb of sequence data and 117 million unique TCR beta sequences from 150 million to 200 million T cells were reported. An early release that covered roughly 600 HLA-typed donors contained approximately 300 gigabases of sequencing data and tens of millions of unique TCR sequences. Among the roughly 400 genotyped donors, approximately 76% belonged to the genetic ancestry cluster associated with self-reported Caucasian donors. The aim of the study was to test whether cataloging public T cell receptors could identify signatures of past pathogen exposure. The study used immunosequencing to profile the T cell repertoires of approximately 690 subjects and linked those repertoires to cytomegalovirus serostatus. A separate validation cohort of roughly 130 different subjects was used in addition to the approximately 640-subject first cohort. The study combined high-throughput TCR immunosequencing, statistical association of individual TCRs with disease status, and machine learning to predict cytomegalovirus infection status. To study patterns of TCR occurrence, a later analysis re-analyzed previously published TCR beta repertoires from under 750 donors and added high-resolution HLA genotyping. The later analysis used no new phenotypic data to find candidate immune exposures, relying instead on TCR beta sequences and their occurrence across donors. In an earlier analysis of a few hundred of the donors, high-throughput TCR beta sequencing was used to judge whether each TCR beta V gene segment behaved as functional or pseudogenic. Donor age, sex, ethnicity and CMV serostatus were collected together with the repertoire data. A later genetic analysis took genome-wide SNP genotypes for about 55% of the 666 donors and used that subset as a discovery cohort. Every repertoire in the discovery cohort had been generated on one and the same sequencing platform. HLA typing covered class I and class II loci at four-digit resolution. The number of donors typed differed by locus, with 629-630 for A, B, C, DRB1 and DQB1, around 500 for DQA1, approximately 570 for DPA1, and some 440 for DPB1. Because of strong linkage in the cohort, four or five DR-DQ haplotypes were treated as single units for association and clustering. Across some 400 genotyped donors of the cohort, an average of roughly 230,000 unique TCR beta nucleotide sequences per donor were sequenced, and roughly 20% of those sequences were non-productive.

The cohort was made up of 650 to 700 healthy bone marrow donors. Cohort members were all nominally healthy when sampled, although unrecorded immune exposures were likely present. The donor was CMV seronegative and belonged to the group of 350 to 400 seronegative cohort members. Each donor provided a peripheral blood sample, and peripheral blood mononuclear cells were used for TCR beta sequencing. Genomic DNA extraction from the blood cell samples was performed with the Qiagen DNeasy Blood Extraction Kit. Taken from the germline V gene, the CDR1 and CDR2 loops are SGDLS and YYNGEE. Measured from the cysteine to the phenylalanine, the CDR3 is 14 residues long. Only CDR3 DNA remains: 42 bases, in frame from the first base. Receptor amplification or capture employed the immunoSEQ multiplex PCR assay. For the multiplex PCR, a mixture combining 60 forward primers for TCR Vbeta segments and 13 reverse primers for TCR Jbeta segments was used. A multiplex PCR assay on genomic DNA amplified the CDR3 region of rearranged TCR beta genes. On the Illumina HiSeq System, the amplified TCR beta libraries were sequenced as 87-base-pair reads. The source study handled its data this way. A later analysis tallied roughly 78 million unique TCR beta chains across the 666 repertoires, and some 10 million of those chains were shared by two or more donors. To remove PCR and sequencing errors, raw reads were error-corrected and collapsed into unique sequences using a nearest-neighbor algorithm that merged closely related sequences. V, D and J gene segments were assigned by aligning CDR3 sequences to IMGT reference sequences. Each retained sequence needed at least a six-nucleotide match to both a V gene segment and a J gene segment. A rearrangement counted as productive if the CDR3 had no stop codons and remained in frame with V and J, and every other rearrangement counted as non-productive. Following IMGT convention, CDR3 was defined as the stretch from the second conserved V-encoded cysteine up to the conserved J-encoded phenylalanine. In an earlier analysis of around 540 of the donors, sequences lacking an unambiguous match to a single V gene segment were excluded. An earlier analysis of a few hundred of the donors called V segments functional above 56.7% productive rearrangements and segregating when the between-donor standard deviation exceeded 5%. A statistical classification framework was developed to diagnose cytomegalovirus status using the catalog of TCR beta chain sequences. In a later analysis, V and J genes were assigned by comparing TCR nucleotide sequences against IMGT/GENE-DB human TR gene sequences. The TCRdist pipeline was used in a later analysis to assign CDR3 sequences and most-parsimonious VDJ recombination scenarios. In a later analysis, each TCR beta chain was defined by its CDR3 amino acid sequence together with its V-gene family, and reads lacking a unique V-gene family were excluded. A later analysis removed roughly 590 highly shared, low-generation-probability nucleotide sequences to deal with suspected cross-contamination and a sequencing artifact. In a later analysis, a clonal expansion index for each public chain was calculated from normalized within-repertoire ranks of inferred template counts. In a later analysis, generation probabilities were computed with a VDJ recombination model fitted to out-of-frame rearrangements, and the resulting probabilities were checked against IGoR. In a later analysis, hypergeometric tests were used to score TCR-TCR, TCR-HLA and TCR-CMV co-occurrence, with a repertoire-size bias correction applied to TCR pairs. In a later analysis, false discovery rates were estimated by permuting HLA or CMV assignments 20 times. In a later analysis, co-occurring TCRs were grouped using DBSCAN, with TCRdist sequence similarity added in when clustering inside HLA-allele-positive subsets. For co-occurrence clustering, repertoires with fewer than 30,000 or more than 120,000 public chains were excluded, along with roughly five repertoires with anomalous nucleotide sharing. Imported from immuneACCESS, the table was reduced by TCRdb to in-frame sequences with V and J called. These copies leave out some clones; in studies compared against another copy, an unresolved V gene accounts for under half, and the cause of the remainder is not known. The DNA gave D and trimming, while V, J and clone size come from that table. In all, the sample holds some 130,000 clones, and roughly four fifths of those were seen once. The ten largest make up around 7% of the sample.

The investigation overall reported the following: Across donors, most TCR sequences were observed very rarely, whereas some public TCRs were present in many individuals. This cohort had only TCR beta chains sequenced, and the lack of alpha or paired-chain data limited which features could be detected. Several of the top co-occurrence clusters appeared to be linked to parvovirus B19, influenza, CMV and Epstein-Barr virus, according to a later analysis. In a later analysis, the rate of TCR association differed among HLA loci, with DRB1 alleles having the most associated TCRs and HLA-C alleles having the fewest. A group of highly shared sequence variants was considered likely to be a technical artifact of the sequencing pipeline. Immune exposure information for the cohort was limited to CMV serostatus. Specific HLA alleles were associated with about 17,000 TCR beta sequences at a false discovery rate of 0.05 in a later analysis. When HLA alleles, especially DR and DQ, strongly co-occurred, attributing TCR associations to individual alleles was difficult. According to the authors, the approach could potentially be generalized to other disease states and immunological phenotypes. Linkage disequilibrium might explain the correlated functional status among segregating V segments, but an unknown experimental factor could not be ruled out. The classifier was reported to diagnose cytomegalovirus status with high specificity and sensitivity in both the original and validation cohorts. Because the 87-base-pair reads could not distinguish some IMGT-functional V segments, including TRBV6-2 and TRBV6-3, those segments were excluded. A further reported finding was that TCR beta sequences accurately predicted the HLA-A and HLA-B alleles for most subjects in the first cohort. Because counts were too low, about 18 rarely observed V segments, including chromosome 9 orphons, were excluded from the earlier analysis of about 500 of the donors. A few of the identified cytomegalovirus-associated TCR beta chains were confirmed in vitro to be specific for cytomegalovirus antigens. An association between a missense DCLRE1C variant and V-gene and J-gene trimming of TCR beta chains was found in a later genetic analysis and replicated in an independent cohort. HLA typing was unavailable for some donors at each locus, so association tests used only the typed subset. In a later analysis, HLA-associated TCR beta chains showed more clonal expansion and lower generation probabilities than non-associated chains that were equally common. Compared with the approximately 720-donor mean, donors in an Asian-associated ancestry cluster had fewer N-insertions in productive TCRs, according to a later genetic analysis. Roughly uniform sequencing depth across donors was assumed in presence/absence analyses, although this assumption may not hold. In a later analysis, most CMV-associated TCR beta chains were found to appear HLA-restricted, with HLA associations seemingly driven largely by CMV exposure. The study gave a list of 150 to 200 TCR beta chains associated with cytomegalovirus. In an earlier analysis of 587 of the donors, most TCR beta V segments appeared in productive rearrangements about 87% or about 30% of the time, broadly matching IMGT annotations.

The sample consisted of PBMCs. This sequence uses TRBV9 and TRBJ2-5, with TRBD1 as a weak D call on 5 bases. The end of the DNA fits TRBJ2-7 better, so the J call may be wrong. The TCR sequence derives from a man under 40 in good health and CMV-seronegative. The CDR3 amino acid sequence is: CASSVVAGPYEQYF. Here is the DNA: TGTGCCAGCAGCGTAGTGGCAGGGCCCTACGAGCAGTACTTC.